This T cell receptor beta chain was retrieved from a study of sequential checkpoint blockade in melanoma. Study as a whole: Randomization was 1:1 between first-line nivolumab→ipilimumab and ipilimumab→nivolumab.

Assay used: immunoSEQ multiplex PCR; TCRdb lists only in-frame clones, some missing. The sample lists approximately 37,000 clones, roughly 86% occurring once. This CDR3 contains 14 residues. Germline values: CDR1 GTSNPN, CDR2 SVGIG (reference sequence). V gave up 3 bases and J gave up 2 bases; unmatched junction bases: 6. Treatment specified: randomized to nivolumab then ipilimumab (arm A) or the reverse (arm B). No patient had prior DNA-damaging chemotherapy. Sorted cells were live CD3+CD8+, lacking CD19 and CD56, from PBMCs. This clonotype originated in a human donor with melanoma. The specimen was CD8+ T cells sorted from blood (inferred from file names), collected from a patient given nivolumab and ipilimumab in sequence. The chain links TRBV30 to TRBJ1-2; 7 bases are shared with TRBD1. CDR3 in amino acids: CAWSGGGFNYGYTF. The DNA for the CDR3 is TGTGCCTGGAGCGGAGGGGGCTTCAACTATGGCTACACCTTC.